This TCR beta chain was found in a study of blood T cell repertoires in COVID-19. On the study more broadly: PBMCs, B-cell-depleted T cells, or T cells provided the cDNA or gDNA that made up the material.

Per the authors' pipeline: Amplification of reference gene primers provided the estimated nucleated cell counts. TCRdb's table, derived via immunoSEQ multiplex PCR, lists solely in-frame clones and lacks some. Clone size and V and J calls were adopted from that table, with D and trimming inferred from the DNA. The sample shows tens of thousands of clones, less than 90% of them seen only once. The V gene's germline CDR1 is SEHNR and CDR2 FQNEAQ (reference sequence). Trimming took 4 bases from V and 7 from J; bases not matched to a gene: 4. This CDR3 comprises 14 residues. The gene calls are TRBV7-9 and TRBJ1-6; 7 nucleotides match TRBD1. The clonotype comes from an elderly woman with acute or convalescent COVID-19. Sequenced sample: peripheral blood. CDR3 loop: CASSSDRINSPLHF. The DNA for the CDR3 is TGTGCCAGCAGCTCGGACAGGATAAATTCACCCCTCCACTTT.